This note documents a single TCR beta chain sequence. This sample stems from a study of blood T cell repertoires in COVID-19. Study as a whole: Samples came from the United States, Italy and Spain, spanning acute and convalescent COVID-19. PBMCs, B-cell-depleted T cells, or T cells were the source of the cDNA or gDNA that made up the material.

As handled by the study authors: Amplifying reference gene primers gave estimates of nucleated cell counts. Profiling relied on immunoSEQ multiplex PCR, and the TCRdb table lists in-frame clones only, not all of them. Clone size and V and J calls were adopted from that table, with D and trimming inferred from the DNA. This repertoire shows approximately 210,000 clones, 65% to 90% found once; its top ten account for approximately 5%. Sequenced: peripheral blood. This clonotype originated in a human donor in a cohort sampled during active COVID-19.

This CDR3 reads CASSQPGQGNTEAFF. The CDR3 nucleotides read TGTGCCAGCAGCCAACCCGGACAGGGAAACACTGAAGCTTTCTTT. This chain connects TRBV3-1 (or the pseudogene TRBV3-2) to TRBJ1-1; 8 nucleotides align to TRBD1. With V trimmed by 2 bases and J by 2 bases, 4 bases remained unmatched. This CDR3 is built from 15 residues. Germline CDR1 and CDR2: LGHDT and YNNKEL (reference sequence).